A single sample gave rise to the 5 T cell receptor beta chains below, sequenced in a study of blood T cell repertoires in COVID-19. Using immunoSEQ multiplex PCR, the repertoire was profiled, and TCRdb retains in-frame clones only, with some absent. Of over 85,000 clones listed, about 85% were seen once; the top ten hold more than 3%. The material sequenced was peripheral blood. The receptors were sampled from a man between 60 and 70 years old with acute or convalescent COVID-19.

The gene calls are TRBV3-1 (or the pseudogene TRBV3-2) and TRBJ2-7, with 8 bases lining up with TRBD1. Germline CDR1 and CDR2: LGHDT and YNNKEL (reference sequence). The ends lost 1 base at V and 1 base at J; junction bases unmatched: 6. This CDR3 is 16 amino acids long. This CDR3 is CASSQGDRLLSYEQYF. The DNA of the CDR3 is TGTGCCAGCAGCCAAGGGGACAGGTTACTATCCTACGAGCAGTACTTC.

The chain is built from TRBV7-2 and TRBJ2-5, with TRBD1 matching over 9 bases. V shed 2 bases and J 6 bases; nucleotides not matched to a gene: 4. This CDR3 has 14 residues. Germline V gives CDR1 SGHTA, CDR2 FQGNSA. The CDR3 is CASSLSGQGKTQYF. The CDR3 region has the DNA TGTGCCAGCAGCTTAAGCGGACAGGGGAAGACCCAGTACTTC. Based on the CDR3 plus reference TRBV7-2 and TRBJ2-5, the full variable domain is GAGVSQSPSNKVTEKGKDVELRCDPISGHTALYWYRQSLGQGLEFLIYFQGNSAPDKSGLPSDRFSAERTGGSVSTLTIQRTQQEDSAVYLCASSLSGQGKTQYFGPGTRLLVL.

The chain carries TRBV19 and TRBJ2-1; 7 nucleotides agree with TRBD2. V was pared by 5 bases and J by 8 bases, with 6 bases of the junction left unmatched. The CDR3 has 13 amino acids. The germline V gene has CDR1 LNHDA and CDR2 SQIVND (reference sequence). The CDR3 DNA is TGTGCCAGTAGTCAAAGACTAGCCGATGAGCAGTTCTTC. This gives the protein CASSQRLADEQFF.

V is TRBV6-5 and J is TRBJ1-6; TRBD1 is a possible D gene (6 bases). The germline V and J ends were trimmed by 7 bases and 10 bases, with 20 bases remaining between them. This CDR3 is 15 amino acids long. CDR1 and CDR2 from the germline V gene are MNHEY and SVGAGI. The CDR3 here is CASTPRGAQRSPLHF. The CDR3 DNA reads as TGTGCCAGCACCCCACGGGGGGCGCAGAGATCACCCCTCCACTTT.

J is TRBJ2-7 and V is TRBV7-6; 9 bases are a match to TRBD2. Germline V lookup: CDR1 SGHVS, CDR2 FNYEAQ. Unmatched junction bases numbered 3, after V lost 0 bases and J lost 3 bases. The CDR3 extends over 15 amino acids. The CDR3 sequence is CASSLATSGIYEQYF. In DNA, the CDR3 is TGTGCCAGCAGCTTAGCGACTAGCGGAATCTACGAGCAGTACTTC.